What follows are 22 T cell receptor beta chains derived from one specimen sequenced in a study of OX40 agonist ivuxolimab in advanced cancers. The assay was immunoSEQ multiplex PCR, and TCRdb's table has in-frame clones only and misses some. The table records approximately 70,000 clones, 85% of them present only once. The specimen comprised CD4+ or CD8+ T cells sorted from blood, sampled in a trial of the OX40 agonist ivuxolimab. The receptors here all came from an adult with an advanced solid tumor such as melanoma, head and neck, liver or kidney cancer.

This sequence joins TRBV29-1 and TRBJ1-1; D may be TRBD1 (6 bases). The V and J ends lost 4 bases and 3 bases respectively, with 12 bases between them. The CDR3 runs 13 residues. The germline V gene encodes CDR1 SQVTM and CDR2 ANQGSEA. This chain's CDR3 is CSVAEGEDTEAFF. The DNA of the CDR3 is TGCAGCGTTGCTGAGGGGGAGGACACTGAAGCTTTCTTT. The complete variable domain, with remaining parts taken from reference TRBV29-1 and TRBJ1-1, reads SAVISQKPSRDICQRGTSLTIQCQVDSQVTMMFWYRQQPGQSLTLIATANQGSEATYESGFVIDKFPISRPNLTFSTLTVSNMSPEDSSIYLCSVAEGEDTEAFFGQGTRLTVV.

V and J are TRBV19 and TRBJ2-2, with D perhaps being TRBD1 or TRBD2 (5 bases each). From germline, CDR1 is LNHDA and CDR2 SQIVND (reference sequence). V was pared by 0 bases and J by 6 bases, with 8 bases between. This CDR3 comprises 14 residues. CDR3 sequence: CASSIELGPGELFF. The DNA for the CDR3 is TGTGCCAGTAGTATAGAGTTGGGACCCGGGGAGCTGTTTTTT.

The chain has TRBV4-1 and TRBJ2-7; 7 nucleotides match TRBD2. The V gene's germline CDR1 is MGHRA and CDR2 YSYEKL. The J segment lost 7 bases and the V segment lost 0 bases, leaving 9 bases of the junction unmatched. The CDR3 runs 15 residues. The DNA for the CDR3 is TGCGCCAGCAGCCAAGATCGGGGAGGGGATGAGGAGCAGTACTTC. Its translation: CASSQDRGGDEEQYF.

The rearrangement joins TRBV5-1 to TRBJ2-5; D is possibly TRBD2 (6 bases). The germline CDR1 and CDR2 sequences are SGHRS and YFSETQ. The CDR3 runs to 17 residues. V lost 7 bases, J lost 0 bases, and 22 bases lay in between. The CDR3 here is CASSLSGVGADQETQYF. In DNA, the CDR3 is TGCGCCAGCTCACTTTCGGGGGTAGGGGCAGACCAAGAGACCCAGTACTTC.

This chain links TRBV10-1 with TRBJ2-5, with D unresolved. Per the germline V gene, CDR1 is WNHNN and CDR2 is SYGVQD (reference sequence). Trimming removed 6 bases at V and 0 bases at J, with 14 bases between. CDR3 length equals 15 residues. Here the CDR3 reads CASSLGRAHQETQYF. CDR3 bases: TGCGCCAGCAGCCTAGGCCGGGCCCACCAAGAGACCCAGTACTTC.

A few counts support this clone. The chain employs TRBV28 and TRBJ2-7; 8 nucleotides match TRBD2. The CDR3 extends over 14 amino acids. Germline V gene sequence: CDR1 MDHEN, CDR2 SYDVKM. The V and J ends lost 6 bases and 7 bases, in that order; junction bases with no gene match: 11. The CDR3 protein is CASRPGLAGGEQYF. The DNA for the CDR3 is TGTGCCAGCAGACCCGGACTAGCTGGTGGGGAGCAGTACTTC.

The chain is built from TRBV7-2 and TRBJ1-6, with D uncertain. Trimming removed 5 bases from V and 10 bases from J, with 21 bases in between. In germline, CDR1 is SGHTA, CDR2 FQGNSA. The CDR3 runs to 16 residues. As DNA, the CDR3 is TGTGCCAGCAGCCCCTCGTTTGGGCTTCCTAACTCACCCCTCCACTTT. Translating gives CASSPSFGLPNSPLHF.

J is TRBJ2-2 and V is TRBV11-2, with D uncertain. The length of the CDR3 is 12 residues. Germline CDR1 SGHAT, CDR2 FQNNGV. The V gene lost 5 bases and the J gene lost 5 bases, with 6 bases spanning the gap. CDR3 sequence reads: CASSLGTGELFF. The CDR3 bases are TGTGCCAGCAGCCTCGGGACCGGGGAGCTGTTTTTT.

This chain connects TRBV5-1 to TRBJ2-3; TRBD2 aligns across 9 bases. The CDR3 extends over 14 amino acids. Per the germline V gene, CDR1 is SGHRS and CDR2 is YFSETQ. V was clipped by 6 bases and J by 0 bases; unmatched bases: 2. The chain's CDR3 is CASTSGISTDTQYF. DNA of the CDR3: TGCGCCAGCACTAGCGGGATAAGCACAGATACGCAGTATTTT.

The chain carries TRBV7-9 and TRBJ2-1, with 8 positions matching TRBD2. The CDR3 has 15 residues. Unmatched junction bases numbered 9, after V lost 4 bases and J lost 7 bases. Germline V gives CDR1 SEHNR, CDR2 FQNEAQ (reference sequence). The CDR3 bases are TGTGCCAGCAGCTCACGGGAGGGTGAAGTGAATGAGCAGTTCTTC. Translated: CASSSREGEVNEQFF.

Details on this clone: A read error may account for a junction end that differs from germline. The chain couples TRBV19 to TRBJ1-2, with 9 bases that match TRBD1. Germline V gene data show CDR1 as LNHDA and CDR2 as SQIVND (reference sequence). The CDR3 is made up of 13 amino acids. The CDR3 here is CASSPPGQGLSSF. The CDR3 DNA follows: TGTGCCAGTAGTCCCCCGGGACAGGGTCTCTCAAGCTTC.

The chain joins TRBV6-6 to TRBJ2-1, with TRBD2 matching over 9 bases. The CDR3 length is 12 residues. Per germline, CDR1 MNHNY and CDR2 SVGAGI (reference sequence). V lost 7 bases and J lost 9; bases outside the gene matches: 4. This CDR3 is CASKPREGEQFF. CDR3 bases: TGTGCCAGCAAGCCGCGGGAGGGTGAGCAGTTCTTC.

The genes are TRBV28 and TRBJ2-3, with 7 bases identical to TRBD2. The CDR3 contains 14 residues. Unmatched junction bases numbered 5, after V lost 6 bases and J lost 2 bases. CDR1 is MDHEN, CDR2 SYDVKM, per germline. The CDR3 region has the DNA TGTGCCAGCAGGAGACTAGCAGTCACAGATACGCAGTATTTT. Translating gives CASRRLAVTDTQYF.

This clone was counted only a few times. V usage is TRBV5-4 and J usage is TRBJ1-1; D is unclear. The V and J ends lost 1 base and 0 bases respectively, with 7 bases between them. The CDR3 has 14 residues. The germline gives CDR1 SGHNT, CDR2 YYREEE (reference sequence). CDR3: CASSLSGLNTEAFF. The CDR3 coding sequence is TGTGCCAGCAGCTTGTCTGGGTTGAACACTGAAGCTTTCTTT. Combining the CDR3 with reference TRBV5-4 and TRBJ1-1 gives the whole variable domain ETGVTQSPTHLIKTRGQQVTLRCSSQSGHNTVSWYQQALGQGPQFIFQYYREEENGRGNFPPRFSGLQFPNYSSELNVNALELDDSALYLCASSLSGLNTEAFFGQGTRLTVV.

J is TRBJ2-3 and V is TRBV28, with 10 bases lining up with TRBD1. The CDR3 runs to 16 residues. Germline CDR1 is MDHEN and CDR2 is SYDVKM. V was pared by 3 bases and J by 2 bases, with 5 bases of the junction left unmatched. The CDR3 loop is CASSFGQGEFTDTQYF. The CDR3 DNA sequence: TGTGCCAGCAGTTTTGGACAGGGGGAATTCACAGATACGCAGTATTTT.

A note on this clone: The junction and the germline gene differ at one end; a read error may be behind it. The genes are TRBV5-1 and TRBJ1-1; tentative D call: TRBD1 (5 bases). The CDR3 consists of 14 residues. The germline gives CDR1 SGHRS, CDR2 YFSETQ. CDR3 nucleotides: TGCGCCGGCAGCTTGGGGGACGCAAACACTGAAGCTTTCTTT. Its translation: CAGSLGDANTEAFF.

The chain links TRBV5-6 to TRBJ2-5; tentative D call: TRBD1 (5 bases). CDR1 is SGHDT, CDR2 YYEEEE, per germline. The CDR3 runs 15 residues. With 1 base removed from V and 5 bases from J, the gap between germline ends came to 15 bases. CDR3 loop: CASSLSQGYMETQYF. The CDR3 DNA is TGTGCCAGCAGCTTGTCTCAGGGATATATGGAGACCCAGTACTTC. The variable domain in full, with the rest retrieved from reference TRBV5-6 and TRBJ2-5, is DAGVTQSPTHLIKTRGQQVTLRCSPKSGHDTVSWYQQALGQGPQFIFQYYEEEERQRGNFPDRFSGHQFPNYSSELNVNALLLGDSALYLCASSLSQGYMETQYFGPGTRLLVL.

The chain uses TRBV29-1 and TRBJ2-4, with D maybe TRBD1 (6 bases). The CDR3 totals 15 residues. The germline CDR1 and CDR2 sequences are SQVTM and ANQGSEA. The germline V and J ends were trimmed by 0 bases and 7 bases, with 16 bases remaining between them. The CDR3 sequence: CSVEDPQGELNIQYF. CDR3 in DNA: TGCAGCGTTGAAGATCCACAGGGAGAGTTGAACATTCAGTACTTC.

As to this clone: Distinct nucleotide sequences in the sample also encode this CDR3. This CDR3 is CASSPGAGETQYF. The CDR3 nucleotides read TGTGCCAGCTCACCAGGGGCAGGGGAGACCCAGTACTTC. The chain carries TRBV18 and TRBJ2-5; D may be TRBD1 (5 bases). The CDR3 has 13 amino acids. Germline V gene sequence: CDR1 KGHSH, CDR2 LQKENI. V was trimmed by 2 bases and J by 5 bases, leaving 9 bases between them.

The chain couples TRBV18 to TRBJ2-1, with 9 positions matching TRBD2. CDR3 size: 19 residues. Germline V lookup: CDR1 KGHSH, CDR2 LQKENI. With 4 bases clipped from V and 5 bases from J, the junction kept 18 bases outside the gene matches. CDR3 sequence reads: CASSLLGRGLAGVHNEQFF. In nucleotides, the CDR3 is TGTGCCAGCTCACTTTTGGGAAGAGGGTTAGCGGGAGTACACAATGAGCAGTTCTTC.

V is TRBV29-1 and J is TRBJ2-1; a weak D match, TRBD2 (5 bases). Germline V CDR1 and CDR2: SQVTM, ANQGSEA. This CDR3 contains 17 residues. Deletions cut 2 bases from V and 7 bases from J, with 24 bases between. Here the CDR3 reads CSVESSTWPEGWNEQFF. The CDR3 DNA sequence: TGCAGCGTTGAATCTTCTACCTGGCCCGAGGGTTGGAATGAGCAGTTCTTC.

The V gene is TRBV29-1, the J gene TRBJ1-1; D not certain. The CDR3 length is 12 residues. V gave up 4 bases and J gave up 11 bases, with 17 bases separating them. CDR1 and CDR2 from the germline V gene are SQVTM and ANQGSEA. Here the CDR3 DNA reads TGCAGCGTTGTGCTCCTGGGATCACGGGCTTTCTTT. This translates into CSVVLLGSRAFF.